This entry lists 6 T cell receptor beta chains sequenced from one sample in a study of spatial heterogeneity in lung cancer. The time point is: sample taken at primary tumor resection. TCRdb used MiXCR to reprocess the 5' RACE reads, holding one entry per CDR3 protein. The sample consists of tens of thousands of distinct CDR3 sequences, 10% to 15% of them appearing once. The sequenced sample was PBMCs, obtained at surgery. The source of these receptors is a male donor with early-stage non-small cell lung cancer.

The chain uses TRBV7-2 and TRBJ2-3; D gene ambiguous. The CDR3 is 15 residues long. The V end lost 6 bases, the J end lost 2 bases, and 15 bases lay between the germline ends. Germline CDR1 is SGHTA and CDR2 is FQGNSA. The CDR3 sequence: CASRNRRVPTDTQYF. Written as DNA, the CDR3 is TGTGCCAGCAGAAACCGAAGGGTCCCCACAGATACGCAGTATTTT.

The rearrangement joins TRBV20-1 to TRBJ2-1; perhaps D is TRBD1 or TRBD2 (6 bases each). There are 16 residues in the CDR3. The germline V gene encodes CDR1 DFQATT and CDR2 SNEGSKA (reference sequence). Trimming left V 5 bases short and J 6 bases short, with 23 bases between. The CDR3 protein is CSAGIFGGAPGNEQFF. CDR3 DNA: TGCAGTGCTGGGATCTTCGGGGGCGCTCCTGGCAATGAGCAGTTCTTC.

This clonotype came up a few times. Here the CDR3 DNA reads TGTGCCAGCAGCTTAGATAATAATCCTAACTATGGCTACACCTTC. As protein: CASSLDNNPNYGYTF. The V and J genes are TRBV7-9 and TRBJ1-2, with D uncertain. CDR3 length: 15 amino acids. V gave up 1 base and J gave up 0 bases, with 9 bases separating them. Per germline, CDR1 SEHNR and CDR2 FQNEAQ (reference sequence).

Only a few counts were recorded for this clonotype. The chain employs TRBV28 and TRBJ2-5; D is unresolved. The CDR3 loop spans 12 amino acids. Germline-derived CDR1 and CDR2 are MDHEN and SYDVKM. With 6 bases removed from V and 4 bases from J, the gap between germline ends came to 9 bases. CDR3 in amino acids: CASSQRRETQYF. The CDR3 bases are TGTGCCAGCAGCCAAAGGAGAGAGACCCAGTACTTC.

The table lists this clonotype with many counts. V and J are TRBV7-8 and TRBJ1-1; D gene ambiguous. This CDR3 is 14 amino acids long. Germline V gives CDR1 SGHVS, CDR2 FQNEAQ. Trimming removed 3 bases at V and 9 bases at J, with 17 bases between. CDR3 protein: CASSFLALDGQAFF. The CDR3 DNA sequence: TGTGCCAGCAGCTTTTTAGCTTTGGACGGTCAAGCTTTCTTT.

This chain connects TRBV20-1 to TRBJ2-7; D possibly corresponds to TRBD1 (6 bases). V lost 0 bases to trimming and J lost 4 bases, with 16 bases between them. Germline lookup yields CDR1 DFQATT and CDR2 SNEGSKA (reference sequence). The CDR3 is 15 amino acids. The CDR3 DNA follows: TGCAGTGCTAGAGATGGGACAAAAAGCAAGTACGAGCAGTACTTC. Translated: CSARDGTKSKYEQYF.